This T cell receptor (beta chain) was sequenced during a study of blood T cell repertoires in COVID-19 (dated by TCRdb to 2018 to 2021). For the wider study: Samples covering the acute and convalescent phases of COVID-19 were provided by collaborators in the United States, Italy and Spain. The samples were drawn from two sources: the first 160 participants of the ongoing ImmuneRACE study, and approximately 1,300 subjects contributed by 6 global collaborators. The material from the prospective study consisted of cDNA or gDNA derived from T cells, B-cell-depleted T cells, or PBMCs. The repertoires were released in a freely available public database meant as a resource for research on the immune response to SARS-CoV-2. The sample metadata nearly always contained a de-identified subject ID, COVID-19 status, age in years and sex. HLA class I and class II types, where available, came from metadata supplied by the sample provider rather than from assay-based typing. Subjects who had been exposed to COVID-19, were actively infected with it, or had recovered from it provided the deeply sampled blood TCRbeta repertoires that made up the dataset.

TCRbeta CDR3 regions were amplified from genomic DNA using the immunoSEQ Assay, a bias-controlled multiplex PCR. In the original analysis: The number of nucleated cells in each sample was estimated from the amplification of reference gene primers within the assay. To quantify the absolute abundance of each unique TCRbeta CDR3 rearrangement, sequence reads were collapsed and filtered. Productive Simpson clonality was computed per sample as the square root of Simpson's diversity index over productive rearrangements. Sourced from immuneACCESS, this table was stored by TCRdb with only in-frame sequences that have V and J called. A share of the clones is absent; for the studies checked, an unresolved V gene accounts for under half, and the remainder has no known explanation. That table is the source of V, J and clone size, and D and trimming were worked out from the DNA. This sample holds 180,000 or so clones; approximately 88% were observed only once. The ten largest clones represent 3.5% to 5% of the sample.

A note on this clone: There is no known antigen for this receptor. Base-call qualities are not available, and no considerably larger clone is one nucleotide away.

Trimming takes 8 bases from V and 2 bases from J, and the germline ends sit 14 bases apart. CDR1 and CDR2 are drawn from the germline V gene: SNHLY, FYNNEI. The CDR3 covers 14 residues, taking in both the cysteine and the phenylalanine. Of all the DNA, just the CDR3 is kept, 42 bases in frame from base 1. Whole blood was collected in K2EDTA tubes by collaborating institutions according to the institutions' own protocols. For TCRbeta analysis, collaborator samples were shipped as frozen whole blood, as isolated PBMCs, or as DNA extracted from either sample type. General findings and caveats noted by the study authors: Clinical and demographic metadata were provided uncurated, with the amount varying by source and participant.

This sequence uses TRBV2 and TRBJ2-3; a weak D assignment points to TRBD2 (6 bases agree). This TCR came from a woman aged 30 to 39 with acute or convalescent COVID-19. The sample taken for sequencing was peripheral blood. Here the CDR3 is given as CASLWDFYTDTQYF. The base sequence is TGTGCCAGCCTCTGGGACTTTTACACAGATACGCAGTATTTT.